This record looks at one T cell receptor (beta chain) sequence and its context. This entry belongs to a study of blood T cells in healthy people across ages. A second 7 to 11 cycle PCR used barcoded and J-beta primers. TCRdb reprocessed the 5' RACE reads with MiXCR, giving one entry per CDR3 protein. This sample has roughly 730,000 distinct CDR3 sequences; more than 55% occur once, and the top ten carry under 30%. Germline V gene data show CDR1 as MGHRA and CDR2 as YSYEKL. There are 14 residues in the CDR3. V shed 4 bases and J shed 2 bases, with 11 bases lying between them. This receptor was identified in a man in his forties in good health. The chain employs TRBV4-1 and TRBJ1-1, with no clear D. The sequenced sample was blood. The CDR3 bases are TGCGCCAGCAGCCTACACGGGGAAAACACTGAAGCTTTCTTT. Amino acids: CASSLHGENTEAFF.